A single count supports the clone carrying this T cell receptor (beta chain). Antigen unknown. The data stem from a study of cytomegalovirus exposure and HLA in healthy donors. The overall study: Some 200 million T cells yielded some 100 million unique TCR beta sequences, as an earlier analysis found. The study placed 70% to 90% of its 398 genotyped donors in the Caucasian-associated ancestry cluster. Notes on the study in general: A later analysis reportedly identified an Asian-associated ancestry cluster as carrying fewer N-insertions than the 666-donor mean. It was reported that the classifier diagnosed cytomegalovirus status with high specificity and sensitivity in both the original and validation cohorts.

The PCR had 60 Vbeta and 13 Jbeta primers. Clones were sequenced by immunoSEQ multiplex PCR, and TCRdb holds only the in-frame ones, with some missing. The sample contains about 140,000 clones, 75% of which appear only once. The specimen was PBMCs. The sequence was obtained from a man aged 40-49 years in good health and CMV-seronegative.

CDR3 region: CASSEGQGYGYTF. CDR3 nucleotide sequence: TGTGCCAGTAGCGAGGGACAGGGCTATGGCTACACCTTC. The gene calls are TRBV19 and TRBJ1-2, with 9 bases fitting TRBD1. In germline, CDR1 is LNHDA, CDR2 SQIVND (reference sequence). V shed 6 bases and J 4 bases; nucleotides not matched to a gene: 3. The CDR3 totals 13 residues.